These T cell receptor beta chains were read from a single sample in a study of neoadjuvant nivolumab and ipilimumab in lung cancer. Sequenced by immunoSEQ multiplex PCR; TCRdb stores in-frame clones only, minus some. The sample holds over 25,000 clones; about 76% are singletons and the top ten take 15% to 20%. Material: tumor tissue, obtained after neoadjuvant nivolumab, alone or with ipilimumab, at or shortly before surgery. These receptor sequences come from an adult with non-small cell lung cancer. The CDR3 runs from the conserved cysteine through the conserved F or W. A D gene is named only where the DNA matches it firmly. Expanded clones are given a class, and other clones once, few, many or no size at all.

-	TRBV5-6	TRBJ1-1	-	TGTGCCAGCAGCCGGGGGCCCTTGAACACTGAAGCTTTCTTT	CASSRGPLNTEAFF
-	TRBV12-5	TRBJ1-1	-	TGTGCTAGTGGTTTGTCCCATTCGACCACTGAAGCTTTCTTT	CASGLSHSTTEAFF
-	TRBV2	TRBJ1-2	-	TGTGCCAGCAGTGAAGCGAGGAACTATGGCTACACCTTC	CASSEARNYGYTF
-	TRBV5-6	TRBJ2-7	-	TGTGCCAGCAGCCAAGGCGGGTACAGCTACGAGCAGTACTTC	CASSQGGYSYEQYF
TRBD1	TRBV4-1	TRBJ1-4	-	TGCGCCAGCAGCCAAGATCTCGACAGGGTAGGAAAACTGTTTTTT	CASSQDLDRVGKLFF
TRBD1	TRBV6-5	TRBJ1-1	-	TGTGCCAGCAGTTACGGGACAGGGGGCACTGAAGCTTTCTTT	CASSYGTGGTEAFF
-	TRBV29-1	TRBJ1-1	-	TGCAGCGTTGGTACCGTTACCAACACTGAAGCTTTCTTT	CSVGTVTNTEAFF
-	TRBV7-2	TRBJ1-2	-	TGTGCCAGCAGCTTAGCGTCGGCCTATGGCTACACCTTC	CASSLASAYGYTF
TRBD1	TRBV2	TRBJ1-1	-	TGTGCCAGCAGAGAAAGACAGGGGGTAGACACTGAAGCTTTCTTT	CASRERQGVDTEAFF
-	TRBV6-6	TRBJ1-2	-	TGTGCCAGCACCAAGGAGCAGGTGAACATCGTCGGCTACACCTTC	CASTKEQVNIVGYTF
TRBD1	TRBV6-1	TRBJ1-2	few	TGTGCCAGCAGAGCCAGGGACAGGGACTATGGCTACACCTTC	CASRARDRDYGYTF
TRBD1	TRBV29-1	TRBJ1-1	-	TGCAGCGGCAACAGGGGCATGAACACTGAAGCTTTCTTT	CSGNRGMNTEAFF
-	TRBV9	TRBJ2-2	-	TGTGCCAGCAGCGTAGACGGGGGATCCACCGGGGAGCTGTTTTTT	CASSVDGGSTGELFF
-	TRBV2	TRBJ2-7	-	TGTGCCAGCAGTGAAGGATGGGACACCTCCTACGAGCAGTACTTC	CASSEGWDTSYEQYF
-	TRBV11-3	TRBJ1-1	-	TGTGCCAGCAGCTTGACAGGGAACACTGAAGCTTTCTTT	CASSLTGNTEAFF
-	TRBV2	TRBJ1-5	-	TGTGCCAGCAGTGAATTGAGGAGCAATCAGCCCCAGCATTTT	CASSELRSNQPQHF
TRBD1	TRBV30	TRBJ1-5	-	TGTGCCTGGAGTTCCAAACAGGGGACTAGAGGCAATCAGCCCCAGCATTTT	CAWSSKQGTRGNQPQHF
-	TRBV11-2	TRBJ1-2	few	TGTGCCAGCAGTATTCACGTCTATGGCTACACCTTC	CASSIHVYGYTF
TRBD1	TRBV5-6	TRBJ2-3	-	TGTGCCAGCAGCCCACTTCCCGCCGGGACAGTCCAGACAGATACGCAGTATTTT	CASSPLPAGTVQTDTQYF
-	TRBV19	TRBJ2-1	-	TGTGCCAGTAGGAAGAGAGACCGAGACAATGAGCAGTTCTTC	CASRKRDRDNEQFF
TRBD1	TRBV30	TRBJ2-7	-	TGTGCCTGGAGTGTATGGGACAGCGACTACGAGCAGTACTTC	CAWSVWDSDYEQYF
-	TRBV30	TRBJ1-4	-	TGTGCCTGGGCTCAGGGGACCCACTATGAAAAACTGTTTTTT	CAWAQGTHYEKLFF
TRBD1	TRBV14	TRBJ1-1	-	TGTGCCAGCAGCCAAGATTGGACAGGGGGCAGGGAAGCTTTCTTT	CASSQDWTGGREAFF
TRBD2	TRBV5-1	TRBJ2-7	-	TGCGCCAGCAGCTCGGGACTAGACCGCGAGCAGTACTTC	CASSSGLDREQYF
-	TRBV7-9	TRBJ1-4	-	TGTGCCAGCAGCCCCCAAGCTGAAAAACTGTTTTTT	CASSPQAEKLFF
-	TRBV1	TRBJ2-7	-	TGCACCAGCGAGGAGGGACGCCCGAGCTCCTACGAGCAGTACTTC	CTSEEGRPSSYEQYF
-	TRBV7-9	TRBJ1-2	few	TGTGCCAGCAGCTTAGCCCAGGGAGAGGGCTACACCTTC	CASSLAQGEGYTF
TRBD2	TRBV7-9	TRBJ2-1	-	TGTGCCAGCAGCTTAGGTAGCGGGGTCACGGATGAGCAGTTCTTC	CASSLGSGVTDEQFF
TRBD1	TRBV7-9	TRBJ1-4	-	TGTGCCAGCAGCCCCGACAGGGCTGTGACTGAAAAACTGTTTTTT	CASSPDRAVTEKLFF
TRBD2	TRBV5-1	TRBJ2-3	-	TGCGCCAGCAGCCTCGGGACTAGCGGGTTTGGCACAGATACGCAGTATTTT	CASSLGTSGFGTDTQYF
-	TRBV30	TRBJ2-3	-	TGTGCCTCCGGGGGCCGAGGCCAGGATACGCAGTATTTT	CASGGRGQDTQYF
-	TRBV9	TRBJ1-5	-	TGTGCCAGCAGCGTAGACCCTGATCAGCCCCAGCATTTT	CASSVDPDQPQHF
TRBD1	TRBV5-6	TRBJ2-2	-	TGTGCCAGCAGCTTTCGGGACAGGGGGCACACCGGGGAGCTGTTTTTT	CASSFRDRGHTGELFF
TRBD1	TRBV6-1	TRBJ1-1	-	TGTGCCAGCAGTGAATGGGGACAGCTTGAAGCTTTCTTT	CASSEWGQLEAFF
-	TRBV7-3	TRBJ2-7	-	TGTGCCAGCAGCAAACAACAGGGTTACGAGCAGTACTTC	CASSKQQGYEQYF
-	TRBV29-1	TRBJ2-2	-	TGCAGCGTTGAAAAGGGCACCGGGGAGCTGTTTTTT	CSVEKGTGELFF
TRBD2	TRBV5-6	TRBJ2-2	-	TGTGCCAGCAGCCTTACTAGCGTGGGAACCGGGGAGCTGTTTTTT	CASSLTSVGTGELFF
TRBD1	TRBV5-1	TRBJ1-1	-	TGCGCCAGCAGCGGGCGGACAGGGGGCAGTGAAGCTTTCTTT	CASSGRTGGSEAFF
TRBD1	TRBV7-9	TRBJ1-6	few	TGTGCCAGCGGGGGACAGGGGGGTTCACCCCTCCACTTT	CASGGQGGSPLHF
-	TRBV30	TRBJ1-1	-	TGTGCCTGGAGTGTGGGGGGCAGCGGGGGTCGAGAAGCTTTCTTT	CAWSVGGSGGREAFF
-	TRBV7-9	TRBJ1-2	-	TGTGCCAGCAGCTTAAAGGGGAACTATGGCTACACCTTC	CASSLKGNYGYTF
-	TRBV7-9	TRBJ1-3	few	TGTGCCAGCAGCCCCCCCCGGAATACTGGAAACACCATATATTTT	CASSPPRNTGNTIYF
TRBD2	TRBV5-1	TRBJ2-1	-	TGCGCCAGCAGCTCCCAAGCGGGGGGCGCCTACAATGAGCAGTTCTTC	CASSSQAGGAYNEQFF
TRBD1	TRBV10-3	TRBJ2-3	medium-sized	TGTGCCATCAGTGAACAGGGGGCAGATACGCAGTATTTT	CAISEQGADTQYF